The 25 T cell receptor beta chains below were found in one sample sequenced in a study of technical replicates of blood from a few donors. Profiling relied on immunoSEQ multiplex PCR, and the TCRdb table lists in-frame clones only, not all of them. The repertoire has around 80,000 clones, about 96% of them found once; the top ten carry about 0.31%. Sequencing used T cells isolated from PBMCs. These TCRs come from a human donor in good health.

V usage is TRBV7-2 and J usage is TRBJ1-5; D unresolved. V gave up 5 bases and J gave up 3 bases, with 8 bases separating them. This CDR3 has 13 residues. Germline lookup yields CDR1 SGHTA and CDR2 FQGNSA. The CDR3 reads CASSVHDNQPQHF. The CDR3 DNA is TGTGCCAGCAGCGTACATGACAATCAGCCCCAGCATTTT.

The CDR3 DNA reads as TGTGCCAGCAGTTTCCTGAATTATCAGGGAATTCACAATCAGCCCCAGCATTTT. Its protein product is CASSFLNYQGIHNQPQHF. The V gene is TRBV27, the J gene TRBJ1-5; D might be TRBD1 (5 bases). This CDR3 has 18 residues. Trimming removed 3 bases from V and 3 bases from J, with 21 bases in between. Germline V gene data show CDR1 as MNHEY and CDR2 as SMNVEV (reference sequence).

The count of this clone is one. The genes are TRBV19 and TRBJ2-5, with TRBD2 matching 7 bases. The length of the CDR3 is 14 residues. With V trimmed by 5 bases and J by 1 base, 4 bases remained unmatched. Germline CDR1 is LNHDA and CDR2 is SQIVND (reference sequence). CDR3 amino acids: CASSLTSAQETQYF. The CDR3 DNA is TGTGCCAGTAGTCTTACTAGCGCCCAAGAGACCCAGTACTTC.

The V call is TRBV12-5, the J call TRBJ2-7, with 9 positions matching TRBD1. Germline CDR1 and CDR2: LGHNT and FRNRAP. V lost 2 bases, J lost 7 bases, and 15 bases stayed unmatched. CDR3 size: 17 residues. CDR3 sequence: CASGLLPGQGFPREQYF. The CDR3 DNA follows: TGTGCTAGTGGTTTGCTACCGGGACAGGGCTTCCCCAGGGAGCAGTACTTC.

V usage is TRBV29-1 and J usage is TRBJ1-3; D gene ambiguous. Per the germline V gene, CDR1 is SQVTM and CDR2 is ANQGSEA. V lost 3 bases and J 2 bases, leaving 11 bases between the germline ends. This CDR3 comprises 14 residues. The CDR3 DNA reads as TGCAGCGTTGATCAATCGGGGACTGGAAACACCATATATTTT. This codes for CSVDQSGTGNTIYF.

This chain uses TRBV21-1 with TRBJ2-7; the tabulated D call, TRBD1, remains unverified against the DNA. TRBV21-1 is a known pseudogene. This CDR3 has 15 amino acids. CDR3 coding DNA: TGTGCCAGCAGCAACCCCTCACAAACCAGGGGCGAGCAGTACTTC. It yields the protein CASSNPSQTRGEQYF.

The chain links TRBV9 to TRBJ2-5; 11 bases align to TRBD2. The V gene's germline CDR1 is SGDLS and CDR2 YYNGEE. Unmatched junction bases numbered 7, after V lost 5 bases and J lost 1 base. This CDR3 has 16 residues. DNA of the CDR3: TGTGCCAGCAGTGGAACTAGCGGGGGCCTCCAAGAGACCCAGTACTTC. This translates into CASSGTSGGLQETQYF.

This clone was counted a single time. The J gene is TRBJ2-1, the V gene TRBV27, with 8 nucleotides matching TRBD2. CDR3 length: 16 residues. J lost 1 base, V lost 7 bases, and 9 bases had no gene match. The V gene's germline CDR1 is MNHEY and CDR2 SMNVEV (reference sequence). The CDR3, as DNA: TGTGCCAGCAATAACGCAGCGGGAGTATCCTACAATGAGCAGTTCTTC. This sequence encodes CASNNAAGVSYNEQFF.

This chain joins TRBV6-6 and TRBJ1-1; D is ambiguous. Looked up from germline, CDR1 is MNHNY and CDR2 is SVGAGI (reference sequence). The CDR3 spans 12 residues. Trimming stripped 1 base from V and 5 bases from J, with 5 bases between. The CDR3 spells CASSYLETEAFF. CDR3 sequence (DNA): TGTGCCAGCAGTTACTTGGAGACTGAAGCTTTCTTT.

CDR3 nucleotide sequence: TGTGCCAGCAGACCGGGACAGGGACACACTGAAGCTTTCTTT. This sequence encodes CASRPGQGHTEAFF. The chain links TRBV27 to TRBJ1-1, with TRBD1 matching 9 bases. This CDR3 is built from 14 residues. V dropped 6 bases and J dropped 3; count of bases not matched to a gene: 5. Germline V gene sequence: CDR1 MNHEY, CDR2 SMNVEV (reference sequence).

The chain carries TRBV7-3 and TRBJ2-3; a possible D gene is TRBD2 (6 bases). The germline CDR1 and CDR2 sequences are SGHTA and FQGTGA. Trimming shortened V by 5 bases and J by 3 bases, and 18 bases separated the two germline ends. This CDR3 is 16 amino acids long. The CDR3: CASSPMGGAGTDTQYF. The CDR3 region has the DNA TGTGCCAGCAGCCCAATGGGCGGGGCTGGGACAGATACGCAGTATTTT. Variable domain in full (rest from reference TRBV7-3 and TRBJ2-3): GAGVSQTPSNKVTEKGKYVELRCDPISGHTALYWYRQSLGQGPEFLIYFQGTGAADDSGLPNDRFFAVRPEGSVSTLKIQRTERGDSAVYLCASSPMGGAGTDTQYFGPGTRLTVL.

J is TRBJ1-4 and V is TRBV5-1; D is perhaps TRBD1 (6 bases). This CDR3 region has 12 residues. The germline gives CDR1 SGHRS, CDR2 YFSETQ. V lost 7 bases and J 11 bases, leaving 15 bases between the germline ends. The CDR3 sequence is CASSGQWGKLFF. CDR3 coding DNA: TGCGCCAGCTCCGGACAGTGGGGGAAACTGTTTTTT.

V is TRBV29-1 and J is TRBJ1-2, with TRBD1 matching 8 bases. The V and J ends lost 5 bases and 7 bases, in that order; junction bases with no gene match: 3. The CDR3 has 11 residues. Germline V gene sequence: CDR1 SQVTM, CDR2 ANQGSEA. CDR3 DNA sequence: TGCAGCGTTCAGGGGGCGCGTGGCTACACCTTC. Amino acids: CSVQGARGYTF.

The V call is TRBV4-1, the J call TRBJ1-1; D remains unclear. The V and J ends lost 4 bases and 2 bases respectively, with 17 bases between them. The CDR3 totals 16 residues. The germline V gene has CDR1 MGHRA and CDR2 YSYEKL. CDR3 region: CASSRREQIPNTEAFF. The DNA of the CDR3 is TGCGCCAGCAGCCGTAGAGAACAGATTCCTAACACTGAAGCTTTCTTT.

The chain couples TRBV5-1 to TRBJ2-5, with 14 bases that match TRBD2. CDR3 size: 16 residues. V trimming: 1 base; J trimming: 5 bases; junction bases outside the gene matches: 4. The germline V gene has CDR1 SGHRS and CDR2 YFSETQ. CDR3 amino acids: CASSLRGLAGDETQYF. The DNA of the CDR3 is TGCGCCAGCAGCTTGAGGGGACTAGCGGGAGACGAGACCCAGTACTTC.

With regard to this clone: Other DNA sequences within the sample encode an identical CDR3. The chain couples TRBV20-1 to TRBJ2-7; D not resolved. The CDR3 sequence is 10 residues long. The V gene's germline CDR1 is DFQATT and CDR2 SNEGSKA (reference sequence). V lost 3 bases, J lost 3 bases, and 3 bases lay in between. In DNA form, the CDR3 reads TGCAGTGCTAGCCTCTACGAGCAGTACTTC. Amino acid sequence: CSASLYEQYF.

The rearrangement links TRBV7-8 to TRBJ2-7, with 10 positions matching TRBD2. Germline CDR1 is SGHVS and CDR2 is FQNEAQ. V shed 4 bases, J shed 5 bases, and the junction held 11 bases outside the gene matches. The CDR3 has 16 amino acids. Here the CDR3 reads CASSSTPLAGVHEQYF. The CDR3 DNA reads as TGTGCCAGCAGCTCCACACCCCTAGCGGGAGTCCACGAGCAGTACTTC.

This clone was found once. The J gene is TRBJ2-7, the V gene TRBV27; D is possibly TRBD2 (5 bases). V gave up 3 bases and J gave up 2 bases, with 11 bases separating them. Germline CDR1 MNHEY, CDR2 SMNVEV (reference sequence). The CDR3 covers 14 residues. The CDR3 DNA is TGTGCCAGCAGTTTCTTTACGGGGACCTACGAGCAGTACTTC. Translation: CASSFFTGTYEQYF.

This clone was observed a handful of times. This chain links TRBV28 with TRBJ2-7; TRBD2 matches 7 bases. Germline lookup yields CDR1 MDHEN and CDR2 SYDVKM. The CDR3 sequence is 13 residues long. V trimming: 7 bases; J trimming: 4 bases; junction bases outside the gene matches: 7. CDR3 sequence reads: CASNSGTTYEQYF. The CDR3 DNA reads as TGTGCCAGCAATTCAGGGACTACTTACGAGCAGTACTTC.

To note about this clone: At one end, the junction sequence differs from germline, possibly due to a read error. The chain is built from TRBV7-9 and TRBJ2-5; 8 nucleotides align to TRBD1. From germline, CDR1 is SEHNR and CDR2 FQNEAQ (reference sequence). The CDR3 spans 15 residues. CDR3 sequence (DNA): TGTGCCAGCAGCCTAGCAGGGGGCGCGGAGGGTACCCAGTACTTC. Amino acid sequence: CASSLAGGAEGTQYF.

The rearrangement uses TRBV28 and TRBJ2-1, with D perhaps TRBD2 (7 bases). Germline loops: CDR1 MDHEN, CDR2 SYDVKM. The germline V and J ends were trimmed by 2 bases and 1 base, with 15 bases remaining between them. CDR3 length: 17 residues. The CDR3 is CASSLPEGGHSYNEQFF. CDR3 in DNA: TGTGCCAGCAGTTTACCCGAGGGGGGGCATTCCTACAATGAGCAGTTCTTC.

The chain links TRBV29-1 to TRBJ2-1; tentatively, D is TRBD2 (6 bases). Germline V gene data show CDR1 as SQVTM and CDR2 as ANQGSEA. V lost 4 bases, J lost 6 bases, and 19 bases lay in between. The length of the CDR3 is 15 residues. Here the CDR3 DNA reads TGCAGCGTTGGGCGGGAAGAGGGATTAGGCAATGAGCAGTTCTTC. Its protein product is CSVGREEGLGNEQFF.

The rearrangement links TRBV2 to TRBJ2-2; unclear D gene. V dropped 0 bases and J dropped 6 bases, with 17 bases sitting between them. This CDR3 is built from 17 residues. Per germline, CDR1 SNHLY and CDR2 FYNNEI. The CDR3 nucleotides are TGTGCCAGCAGTGAAGCGCTTCACCTAGTCACACCCGGGGAGCTGTTTTTT. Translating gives CASSEALHLVTPGELFF.

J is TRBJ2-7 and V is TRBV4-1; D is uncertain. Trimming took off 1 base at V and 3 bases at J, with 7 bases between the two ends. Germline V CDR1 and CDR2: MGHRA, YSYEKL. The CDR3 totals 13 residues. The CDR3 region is CASSQGGVYEQYF. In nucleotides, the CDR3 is TGCGCCAGCAGCCAAGGAGGAGTCTACGAGCAGTACTTC.

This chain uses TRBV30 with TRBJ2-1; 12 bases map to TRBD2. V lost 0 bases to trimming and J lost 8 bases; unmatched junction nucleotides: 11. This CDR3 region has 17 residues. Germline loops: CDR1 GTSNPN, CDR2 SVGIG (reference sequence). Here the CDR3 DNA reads TGTGCCTGGAGTGTTTATCTGACTAGCGGGAGTATTCATGAGCAGTTCTTC. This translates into CAWSVYLTSGSIHEQFF. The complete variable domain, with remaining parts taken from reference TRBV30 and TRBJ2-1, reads SQTIHQWPATLVQPVGSPLSLECTVEGTSNPNLYWYRQAAGRGLQLLFYSVGIGQISSEVPQNLSASRPQDRQFILSSKKLLLSDSGFYLCAWSVYLTSGSIHEQFFGPGTRLTVL.